The present T cell receptor beta chain was sequenced within a study of identical twins. The CDR3 contains 15 residues. V was pared by 9 bases and J by 8 bases, with 10 bases of the junction left unmatched. MiXCR, applied by TCRdb to the 5' RACE reads, yields one record per CDR3 protein. The sample yields roughly 220,000 distinct CDR3 sequences, 6.5% seen once. This clonotype has a count of ten or more. The same sample was also studied in work on T cells expressing NK-cell markers. Turning to that study: The use of an anti-gamma-delta TCR antibody, which was added in several experiments, restricted sorting to T cells expressing alpha-beta TCR.

The chain carries TRBV12-3 or TRBV12-4 and TRBJ2-4, with 13 positions matching TRBD2. The clonotype originates from a woman between 18 and 29 years old in good health. The sample was CD8+ T cells sorted from blood. In nucleotides, the CDR3 is TGTGCCAGTCTTACTAGCGGGAGGGGTTTCGACATTCAGTACTTC. Protein: CASLTSGRGFDIQYF.